Presented here are 19 T cell receptor beta chains from one specimen sequenced in a study of blood T cells in healthy people across ages. Sample-barcoded 5' priming and a J-beta primer mix drove a second PCR of 7 to 11 cycles. One entry per CDR3 protein results from TCRdb running MiXCR on the 5' RACE reads. This table holds approximately 700,000 distinct CDR3 sequences, 32% found once. The sequenced material came from blood. All receptors derive from a woman aged 80 or over in good health.

This clonotype has at least ten counts. The chain is built from TRBV10-3 and TRBJ1-3, with TRBD1 matching over 7 bases. Germline trimming cut 4 bases from V and 2 bases from J; bases unmatched to any gene: 2. CDR1 ENHRY and CDR2 SYGVKD come from the germline V gene. This CDR3 comprises 14 residues. The DNA of the CDR3 is TGTGCCATCAGTGGACAGGGAACTGGAAACACCATATATTTT. Its protein is CAISGQGTGNTIYF.

This clonotype was seen more than once but under ten times. V is TRBV7-3 and J is TRBJ2-2, with D perhaps matching TRBD2 (7 bases). V was trimmed by 2 bases and J by 4 bases, leaving 17 bases between them. Germline V gene data show CDR1 as SGHTA and CDR2 as FQGTGA. The CDR3 loop spans 17 amino acids. CDR3: CASSLGPGGPITGELFF. CDR3 DNA sequence: TGTGCCAGCAGCTTAGGCCCCGGGGGGCCGATCACCGGGGAGCTGTTTTTT.

The gene calls are TRBV5-1 and TRBJ1-2; D ambiguous. Deletions cut 4 bases from V and 10 bases from J, with 11 bases between. Germline CDR1 SGHRS, CDR2 YFSETQ. This CDR3 region has 11 residues. Here the CDR3 DNA reads TGCGCCAGCAGCCTTGGTGGAGACTACACCTTC. It encodes CASSLGGDYTF.

The chain employs TRBV5-5 and TRBJ1-3; D is ambiguous. Germline CDR1 reads SGHKS; CDR2 reads YYEKEE (reference sequence). CDR3 length: 16 amino acids. The V end was cut by 0 bases, the J end by 0 bases, with 10 bases between. This chain's CDR3 is CASSLDTGFSGNTIYF. For the CDR3, the DNA is TGTGCCAGCAGCTTGGATACGGGGTTCTCTGGAAACACCATATATTTT. Complete variable domain (other parts from reference TRBV5-5 and TRBJ1-3): DAGVTQSPTHLIKTRGQQVTLRCSPISGHKSVSWYQQVLGQGPQFIFQYYEKEERGRGNFPDRFSARQFPNYSSELNVNALLLGDSALYLCASSLDTGFSGNTIYFGEGSWLTVV.

This clonotype was seen more than once but under ten times. The chain's CDR3 is CASSLDASNYGYTF. CDR3 in DNA: TGTGCCAGCAGCCTGGACGCCAGCAACTATGGCTACACCTTC. The V gene is TRBV5-4, the J gene TRBJ1-2; the D is unclear. V dropped 4 bases and J dropped 2 bases, with 12 bases sitting between them. Germline CDR1 is SGHNT and CDR2 is YYREEE (reference sequence). The CDR3 length is 14 residues.

This clonotype appeared once. This could be a read error, since a much larger clone is one nucleotide away. The chain couples TRBV15 to TRBJ1-4, with D tentatively TRBD1 (5 bases). Germline assignment: CDR1 LNHNV and CDR2 YYDKDF (reference sequence). The CDR3 has 14 amino acids. The CDR3 DNA reads TGTGCCACCAGCCTGGGACGGTCTAATAAAAAACTGTTTTTT. It translates to CATSLGRSNKKLFF.

The J gene is TRBJ2-2, the V gene TRBV27; the match to TRBD1 covers 10 bases. The V and J ends lost 5 bases and 7 bases, in that order; junction bases with no gene match: 10. The CDR3 is made up of 16 amino acids. Germline CDR1 MNHEY, CDR2 SMNVEV (reference sequence). CDR3 region: CASSPLRTGGNGELFF. CDR3 sequence (DNA): TGTGCCAGCAGTCCGCTCCGGACAGGGGGGAACGGGGAGCTGTTTTTT.

In its sample, this clonotype was seen a few times. The rearrangement links TRBV2 to TRBJ2-1, with 8 bases aligning to TRBD2. The junction had 7 bases not matched to a gene; V was cut back by 6 bases and J by 9 bases. The CDR3 totals 13 residues. Germline V gene data show CDR1 as SNHLY and CDR2 as FYNNEI. The DNA for the CDR3 is TGTGCCAGCAGCCGGGGGGGTCTGGGTGAGCAGTTCTTC. Encoded protein: CASSRGGLGEQFF.

The table lists this clonotype with many counts. The rearrangement joins TRBV7-3 to TRBJ2-7; D possibly uses TRBD1 or TRBD2 (5 bases each). This CDR3 comprises 14 residues. The germline gives CDR1 SGHTA, CDR2 FQGTGA. Between the trimmed V and J ends, which lost 5 bases and 4 bases, there was a span of 15 bases. Here the CDR3 DNA reads TGTGCCAGCAGCCGCCTGCAGGGACCTTACGAGCAGTACTTC. Encoded protein: CASSRLQGPYEQYF.

This clonotype was picked up many times. The chain combines TRBV30 with TRBJ1-4, with 7 bases identical to TRBD1. CDR3 length: 12 amino acids. CDR1 is GTSNPN, CDR2 SVGIG, per germline (reference sequence). Trimming took 4 bases from V and 7 from J; bases not matched to a gene: 3. The CDR3 loop reads CAWKGASEKLFF. Here the CDR3 DNA reads TGTGCCTGGAAGGGGGCCAGTGAAAAACTGTTTTTT.

This clonotype came up many times. The chain carries TRBV7-2 and TRBJ1-5; D is uncertain. The CDR3 is 13 residues long. Between the trimmed V and J ends, which lost 3 bases and 5 bases, there was a span of 8 bases. Germline V gene sequence: CDR1 SGHTA, CDR2 FQGNSA. The DNA for the CDR3 is TGTGCCAGCAGCTTCTACGGGGATCAGCCCCAGCATTTT. Amino acids: CASSFYGDQPQHF. Combining the CDR3 with reference TRBV7-2 and TRBJ1-5 gives the whole variable domain GAGVSQSPSNKVTEKGKDVELRCDPISGHTALYWYRQSLGQGLEFLIYFQGNSAPDKSGLPSDRFSAERTGGSVSTLTIQRTQQEDSAVYLCASSFYGDQPQHFGDGTRLSIL.

There are many counts of this clonotype. The V and J genes are TRBV4-3 and TRBJ2-5; possible D gene TRBD1, 5 bases. Deletions cut 0 bases from V and 3 bases from J, with 11 bases between. Germline V gene sequence: CDR1 LGHNA, CDR2 YSLEER. This CDR3 is 15 amino acids long. CDR3 bases: TGCGCCAGCAGCCAAGATTGGGGCACGAAAGAGACCCAGTACTTC. Its protein is CASSQDWGTKETQYF.

In this sample, this clonotype turned up a few times. A much larger clone lies a single base off, so this may be a read error. The V gene is TRBV14, the J gene TRBJ2-3, with 7 positions matching TRBD1. With V trimmed by 0 bases and J by 0 bases, 0 bases remained unmatched. The CDR3 runs 15 residues. Germline-derived CDR1 and CDR2 are SGHDN and FVKESK. CDR3 in DNA: TGTGCCAGCAGCCAAGAGACAGGGAGCACAGATACGCAGTATTTT. This gives the protein CASSQETGSTDTQYF.

This clonotype occurred many times. The chain carries TRBV6-2 or TRBV6-3 and TRBJ2-1; no reliable D call. CDR3 size: 14 residues. The germline V gene has CDR1 MNHEY and CDR2 SVGEGT. V lost 7 bases, J lost 0 bases, and 10 bases lay in between. CDR3 region: CASMGSSSYNEQFF. The DNA of the CDR3 is TGTGCCAGCATGGGGTCCAGCTCCTACAATGAGCAGTTCTTC.

This clonotype was seen many times. The genes are TRBV24-1 and TRBJ2-5, with D unclear. The germline V gene encodes CDR1 KGHDR and CDR2 SFDVKD. Trimming left V 3 bases short and J 5 bases short, with 18 bases between. The CDR3 runs 16 residues. CDR3 in amino acids: CATSDRAGSSLETQYF. The CDR3 DNA is TGTGCCACCAGTGATCGGGCCGGGTCCAGTCTGGAGACCCAGTACTTC.

A remark on this clonotype: With a much larger clone just one base away, this may be a read error. This chain joins TRBV6-1 and TRBJ2-5; tentative D call: TRBD2 (6 bases). The CDR3 has 18 amino acids. The V gene's germline CDR1 is MNHNS and CDR2 SASEGT. CDR3 nucleotides: TGTGCCGGCAGTGAAGCGCTTCTCGGGGCGGGGTACCAAGAGACCCAGTACTTC. This translates into CAGSEALLGAGYQETQYF.

This clonotype has a single count. This sequence may be a read error, since a much larger clone differs from it by one base. J is TRBJ2-7 and V is TRBV6-5; 7 bases are shared with TRBD2. The CDR3 totals 14 residues. Germline V gene sequence: CDR1 MNHEY, CDR2 SVGAGI. CDR3: CAGSGAGSSYEQYF. CDR3 DNA: TGTGCCGGCAGCGGGGCAGGGAGCTCCTACGAGCAGTACTTC.

With regard to this clonotype: Possible read error: a much larger clone is one base away. The J gene is TRBJ1-1, the V gene TRBV5-1, with unresolved D. The CDR3 length is 13 residues. Germline values: CDR1 SGHRS, CDR2 YFSETQ. CDR3 in amino acids: CASNLFGDTEAFF. CDR3 in DNA: TGCGCCAGCAACTTGTTCGGGGACACTGAAGCTTTCTTT.

The chain is built from TRBV9 and TRBJ1-1; no firm D call. Trimming took 0 bases from V and 1 from J, leaving 7 bases between them. This CDR3 is 14 amino acids long. The V gene's germline CDR1 is SGDLS and CDR2 YYNGEE. Written as DNA, the CDR3 is TGTGCCAGCAGCGTAGGTTGGGGGAACACTGAAGCTTTCTTT. It yields the protein CASSVGWGNTEAFF. The whole variable domain, remainder taken from reference TRBV9 and TRBJ1-1, is DSGVTQTPKHLITATGQRVTLRCSPRSGDLSVYWYQQSLDQGLQFLIQYYNGEERAKGNILERFSAQQFPDLHSELNLSSLELGDSALYFCASSVGWGNTEAFFGQGTRLTVV.